The rows below give T cell receptor beta chains drawn from one sample of a study of cytomegalovirus exposure and HLA in healthy donors. Sequencing used immunoSEQ multiplex PCR; TCRdb keeps in-frame clones, though not all of them. The sample lists approximately 260,000 clones; 80% to 90% were seen once. Sequences were obtained from PBMCs. The receptor set was obtained from a young woman in good health and CMV-seronegative. Each CDR3 is given with its conserved first and last residue.

v_call,cdr3_length,cdr3_aa
TRBV2,13,CASNSLAVYEQYF
TRBV4-1,12,CASSQVPDEQYF
TRBV14,14,CATFVGPDDSPLHF
TRBV6-6,15,CASSPPGQGTYEQYF
TRBV6-5,16,CASSYSYLSSTDTQYF
TRBV2,15,CASRAVLAGSYEQYF
TRBV30,13,CAWQTGGTGELFF
TRBV6-5,14,CASSTSDRYQPQHF
TRBV19,11,CASSSGRAEFF
TRBV6-6,14,CASSQQGIGEKLFF
TRBV2,18,CASSPHLGGAGTGNTIYF
TRBV19,13,CASSILRNTEAFF
TRBV4-3,17,CASSQETLLQGEDTQYF
TRBV5-1,12,CASSKSDEKLFF
TRBV7-2,16,CASSLQIAGWGETQYF
TRBV10-3,15,CAISPGQVPTDTQYF
TRBV6-5,13,CASSRQGSNEQFF
TRBV10-3,17,CAISAKASGRASYEQYF
TRBV29-1,17,CSVHLYGTPGAYNEQFF
TRBV5-1,14,CASSPGQPGQPQHF
TRBV6-1,13,CASSEVRGYGYTF
TRBV10-3,17,CAISEWTSGGGLNEQFF
TRBV18,15,CASSLTSGSVDTQYF
TRBV5-1,13,CASSTGTGLEQYF
TRBV7-6,15,CASSLVPRSTDTQYF
TRBV27,14,CASSLRQGSHEQYF
TRBV27,14,CASSLNGNFYGYTF
TRBV9,15,CASSPGTDANYGYTF
TRBV6-7,18,CASSYYLTGGPSYNEQFF
TRBV21-1,14,CASSRPQGQETQYF
TRBV30,14,CAWSPGGGGDTQYF
TRBV9,16,CASSEGGLAGVYEQYF
TRBV27,14,CASSLTAMNTEAFF
TRBV5-1,15,CASSSGLAEIYEQYF
TRBV5-4,15,CASSRSVDREETQYF
TRBV6-6,12,CASSYQQGPSTF
TRBV27,14,CASSPRQGDYGYTF
TRBV7-2,18,CASSLGARLAGVTDTQYF
TRBV6-5,16,CASSYSGGKSYNEQFF
TRBV14,13,CASSRNRAYEQYF
TRBV5-1,15,CASSSTGYGTGELFF
TRBV6-5,11,CASSTLREQYF
TRBV5-1,18,CASSLEPPSGGNDNEQFF
TRBV6-4,16,CASSDSQSGGPYEQYF
TRBV28,18,CASSLGFNLKGSGQPQHF
TRBV10-3,11,CAISASHGYTF
TRBV2,14,CASSGGRTTYEQYF
TRBV11-2,15,CASSLDTWNTGELFF
TRBV29-1,14,CSSNGGGLNTEAFF
TRBV6-5,14,CASRPDRLNEKLFF
TRBV19,14,CASSSGRVYNEQFF
TRBV9,18,CASSATAGQAGDNYGYTF
TRBV28,14,CASSLQEPAYEQYF
TRBV28,13,CASRKTGSNEQFF
TRBV4-1,15,CASSETLAESYEQYF
TRBV11-2,15,CASSLALQGATEAFF
TRBV6-5,15,CASSYGMEGAGGYTF
TRBV2,14,CASPALAVRGWQFF
TRBV28,14,CASSLAGKGIEQYF
TRBV5-1,14,CASSLRGVAYEQYF